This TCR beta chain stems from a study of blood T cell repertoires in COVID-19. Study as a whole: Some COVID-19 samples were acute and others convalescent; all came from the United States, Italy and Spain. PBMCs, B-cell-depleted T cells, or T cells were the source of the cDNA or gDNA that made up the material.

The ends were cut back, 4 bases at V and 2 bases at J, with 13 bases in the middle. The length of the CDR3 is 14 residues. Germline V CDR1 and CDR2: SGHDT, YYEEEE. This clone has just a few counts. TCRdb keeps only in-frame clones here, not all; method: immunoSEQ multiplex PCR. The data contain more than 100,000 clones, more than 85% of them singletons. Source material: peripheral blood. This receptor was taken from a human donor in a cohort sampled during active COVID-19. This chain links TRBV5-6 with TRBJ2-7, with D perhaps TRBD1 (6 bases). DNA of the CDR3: TGTGCCAGCAGCGAGGTGGACAGCGCCTACGAGCAGTACTTC. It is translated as CASSEVDSAYEQYF.